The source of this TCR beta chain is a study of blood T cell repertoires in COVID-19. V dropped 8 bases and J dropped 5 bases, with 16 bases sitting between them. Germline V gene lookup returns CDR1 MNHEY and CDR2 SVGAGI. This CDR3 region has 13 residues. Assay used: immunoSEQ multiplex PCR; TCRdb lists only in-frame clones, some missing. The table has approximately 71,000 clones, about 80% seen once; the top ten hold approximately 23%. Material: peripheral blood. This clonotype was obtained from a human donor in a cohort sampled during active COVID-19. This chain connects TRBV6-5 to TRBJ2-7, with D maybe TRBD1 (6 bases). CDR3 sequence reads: CASSLGGGHEQYF. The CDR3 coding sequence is TGTGCCAGCTCTCTTGGGGGCGGGCACGAGCAGTACTTC.